Detailed here is one T cell receptor (beta chain). Its antigen is unidentified. DNA at about 210 ng, 30,000 or so T cell genomes, went into sorted-subset replicate PCRs. Profiling relied on immunoSEQ multiplex PCR, and the TCRdb table lists in-frame clones only, not all of them. The data hold around 330,000 clones, with 74% observed a single time. The data originate from a study of shared clonotypes between healthy human individuals. Study-level points and caveats: Generation of non-shared clonotypes was less probable than generation of clonotypes shared by all four donors.

CDR1 GTSNPN and CDR2 SVGIG come from the germline V gene (reference sequence). V lost 0 bases and J 1 base, leaving 12 bases between the germline ends. The CDR3 covers 15 residues. The TCR sequence derives from a man in his thirties or forties in good health. This chain connects TRBV30 to TRBJ2-5; possibly TRBD2 for D (5 bases). The sample comprised memory CD4+ T cells sorted from blood. Subset defined: CD45RA-negative fraction. The CDR3 sequence is CAWSVPLGLQETQYF. CDR3 sequence (DNA): TGTGCCTGGAGTGTCCCACTAGGACTCCAAGAGACCCAGTACTTC.